This T cell receptor beta chain was identified in a study of blood T cell repertoires in COVID-19. Generated by immunoSEQ multiplex PCR, the TCRdb table keeps only in-frame clones and is missing some. The table has over 90,000 clones, 75% to 85% seen once. This clone showed up just a few times. This TCR derives from an elderly man with COVID-19, enrolled during active disease. Sequenced material: peripheral blood.

CDR3 sequence reads: CASSLVQGPYGYTF. In DNA, the CDR3 is TGTGCCAGCAGCTTAGTTCAGGGGCCCTATGGCTACACCTTC. The gene calls are TRBV7-2 and TRBJ1-2, with a weak D call TRBD1 (6 bases). Germline CDR1 and CDR2: SGHTA and FQGNSA. This CDR3 spans 14 amino acids. Trimming removed 1 base from V and 4 bases from J, with 10 bases in between.